Presented here are 4 T cell receptor beta chains from one specimen sequenced in a study of blood T cell repertoires in COVID-19. The assay was immunoSEQ multiplex PCR, and TCRdb's table has in-frame clones only and misses some. Counted here are about 320,000 clones, 85% occurring once; the ten biggest clones make up 1.9%. The specimen sequenced was PBMCs or T cells enriched from blood (not recorded which). Every receptor here comes from a woman aged 30 to 39 who had been exposed to COVID-19.

This clone was found a few times. The chain recombines TRBV3-1 (or the pseudogene TRBV3-2) with TRBJ2-2, with 10 bases fitting TRBD2. CDR1 LGHDT and CDR2 YNNKEL come from the germline V gene (reference sequence). The CDR3 is 14 amino acids. The trim removed 6 bases at V and 6 bases at J, leaving 4 bases unmatched. The CDR3 sequence is CASRTAGGPGELFF. CDR3 DNA sequence: TGTGCCAGCAGAACAGCGGGGGGGCCCGGGGAGCTGTTTTTT.

This clone was picked up a small number of times. The chain uses TRBV6-1 and TRBJ1-5; TRBD1 matches at 8 bases. J was trimmed by 6 bases and V by 2 bases; bases with no gene match: 3. Germline V CDR1 and CDR2: MNHNS, SASEGT. This CDR3 has 14 amino acids. This CDR3 reads CASSESGGPQPQHF. The CDR3 nucleotides are TGTGCCAGCAGTGAATCAGGGGGCCCTCAGCCCCAGCATTTT.

This clone has only one observation. The chain uses TRBV5-3 and TRBJ2-7; the match to TRBD2 covers 7 bases. TRBV5-3 is placed among ORFs of uncertain function. With 4 bases clipped from V and 5 bases from J, the junction kept 12 bases outside the gene matches. The CDR3 runs 15 residues. As DNA, the CDR3 is TGTGCCAGAAGCCCCCCGGGGCTAGCGGTAGACGAGCAGTACTTC. Protein product: CARSPPGLAVDEQYF.

This clone was detected only a few times. The gene calls are TRBV7-9 and TRBJ1-6; 7 bases match TRBD1. Germline values: CDR1 SEHNR, CDR2 FQNEAQ (reference sequence). This CDR3 contains 17 residues. The J segment lost 7 bases and the V segment lost 6 bases, leaving 15 bases of the junction unmatched. The CDR3 loop is CASRLSRAGGTNSPLHF. The CDR3, as DNA: TGTGCCAGCAGGTTATCTCGGGCAGGGGGTACGAATTCACCCCTCCACTTT. Together with reference TRBV7-9 and TRBJ1-6, the CDR3 gives the full variable domain: DTGVSQNPRHKITKRGQNVTFRCDPISEHNRLYWYRQTLGQGPEFLTYFQNEAQLEKSRLLSDRFSAERPKGSFSTLEIQRTEQGDSAMYLCASRLSRAGGTNSPLHFGNGTRLTVT.